This TCR beta chain was documented in a study of tumor-infiltrating lymphocytes in localized non-small cell lung cancer. Background on the study: The cohort mixed smokers and never-smokers, several histologies, and some post-neoadjuvant-chemotherapy samples. Study observations and caveats: Each assay used a separate piece of the same tissue. Higher tumor T cell infiltration than in uninvolved lung was supported by TCRbeta sequencing.

Turning to this clone: Its antigen is unidentified.

Trimming at V came to 4 bases and at J to 0 bases, leaving 6 bases not matched to a gene. In germline, CDR1 is SGDLS, CDR2 YYNGEE. The CDR3 totals 16 residues. Assay used: immunoSEQ multiplex PCR; TCRdb lists only in-frame clones, some missing. The table shows about 15,000 clones, with around 70% occurring only once. The rearrangement links TRBV9 to TRBJ2-2; 7 bases align to TRBD1. Input material: uninvolved lung tissue not adjacent to the tumor. The source is a human donor with non-small cell lung cancer. The CDR3 coding sequence is TGTGCCAGCAGCCTTTCGGGACAGCCGAACACCGGGGAGCTGTTTTTT. Translating it yields CASSLSGQPNTGELFF.